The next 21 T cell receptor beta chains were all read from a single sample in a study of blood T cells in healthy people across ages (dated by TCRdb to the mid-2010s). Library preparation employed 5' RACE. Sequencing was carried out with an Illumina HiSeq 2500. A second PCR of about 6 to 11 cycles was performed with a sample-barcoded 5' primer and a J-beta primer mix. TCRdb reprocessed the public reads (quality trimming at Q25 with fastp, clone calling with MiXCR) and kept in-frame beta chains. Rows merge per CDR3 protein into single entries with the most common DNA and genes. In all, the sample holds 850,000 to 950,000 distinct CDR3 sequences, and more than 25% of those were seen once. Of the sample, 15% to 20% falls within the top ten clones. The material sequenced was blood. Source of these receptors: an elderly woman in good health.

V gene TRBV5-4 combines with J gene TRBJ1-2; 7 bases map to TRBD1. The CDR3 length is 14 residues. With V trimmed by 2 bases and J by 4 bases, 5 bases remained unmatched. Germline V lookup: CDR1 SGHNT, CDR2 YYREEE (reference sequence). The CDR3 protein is CASSFPGTAYGYTF. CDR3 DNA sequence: TGTGCCAGCAGCTTCCCCGGGACAGCCTATGGCTACACCTTC.

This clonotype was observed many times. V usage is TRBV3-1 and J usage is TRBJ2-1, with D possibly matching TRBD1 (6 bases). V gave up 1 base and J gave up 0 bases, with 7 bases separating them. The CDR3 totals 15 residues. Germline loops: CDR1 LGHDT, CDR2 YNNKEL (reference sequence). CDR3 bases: TGTGCCAGCAGCCAAGCAGGGGCCTCCTACAATGAGCAGTTCTTC. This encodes CASSQAGASYNEQFF.

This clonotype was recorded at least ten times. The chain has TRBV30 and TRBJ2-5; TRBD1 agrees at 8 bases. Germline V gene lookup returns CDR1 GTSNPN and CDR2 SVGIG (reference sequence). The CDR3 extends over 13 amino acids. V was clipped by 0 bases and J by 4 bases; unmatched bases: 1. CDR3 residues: CAWSVTGVETQYF. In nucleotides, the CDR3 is TGTGCCTGGAGTGTGACAGGGGTAGAGACCCAGTACTTC.

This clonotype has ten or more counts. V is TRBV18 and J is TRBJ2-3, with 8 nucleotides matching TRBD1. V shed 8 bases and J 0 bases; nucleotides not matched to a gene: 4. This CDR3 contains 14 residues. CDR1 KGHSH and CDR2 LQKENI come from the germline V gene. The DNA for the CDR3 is TGTGCCAGCAAAGGACAGGGAAGCACAGATACGCAGTATTTT. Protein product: CASKGQGSTDTQYF.

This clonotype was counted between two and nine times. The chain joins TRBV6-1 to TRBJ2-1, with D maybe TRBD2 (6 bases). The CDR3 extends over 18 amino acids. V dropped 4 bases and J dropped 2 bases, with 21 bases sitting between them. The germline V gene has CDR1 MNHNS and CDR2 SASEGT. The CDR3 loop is CASSGLTSGPTTYNEQFF. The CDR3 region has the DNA TGTGCCAGCAGTGGGTTGACTAGTGGGCCTACCACCTACAATGAGCAGTTCTTC.

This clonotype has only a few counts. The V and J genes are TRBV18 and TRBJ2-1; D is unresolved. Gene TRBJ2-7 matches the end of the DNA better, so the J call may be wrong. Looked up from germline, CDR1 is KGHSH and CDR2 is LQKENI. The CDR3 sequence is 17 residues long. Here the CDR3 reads CASSPPVGSHSYNEQYF. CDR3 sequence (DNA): TGTGCCAGCTCACCACCCGTTGGGTCACACTCCTACAATGAGCAGTACTTC.

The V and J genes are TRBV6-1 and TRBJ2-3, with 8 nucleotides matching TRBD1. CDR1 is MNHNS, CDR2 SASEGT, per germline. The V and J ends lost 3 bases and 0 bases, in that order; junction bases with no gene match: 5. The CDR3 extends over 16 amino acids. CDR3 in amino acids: CASSEGTGSSTDTQYF. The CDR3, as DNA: TGTGCCAGCAGTGAGGGGACAGGTTCTAGCACAGATACGCAGTATTTT.

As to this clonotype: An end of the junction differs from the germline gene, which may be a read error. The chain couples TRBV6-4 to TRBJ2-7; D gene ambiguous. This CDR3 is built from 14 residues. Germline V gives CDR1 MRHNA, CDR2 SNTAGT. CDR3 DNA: TGTGCCAGCAGTGACTCGAAAGGGTGCAATGAGCGGTACTTC. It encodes CASSDSKGCNERYF.

DNA of the CDR3: TGTGCCAGCAGCTTAGGGGCAGGGGTGGGGAAGACCCAGTACTTC. This sequence encodes CASSLGAGVGKTQYF. The chain joins TRBV7-2 to TRBJ2-5, with D tentatively TRBD1 (6 bases). V was clipped by 1 base and J by 6 bases, with 15 bases between them. CDR3 length: 15 amino acids. Germline V lookup: CDR1 SGHTA, CDR2 FQGNSA.

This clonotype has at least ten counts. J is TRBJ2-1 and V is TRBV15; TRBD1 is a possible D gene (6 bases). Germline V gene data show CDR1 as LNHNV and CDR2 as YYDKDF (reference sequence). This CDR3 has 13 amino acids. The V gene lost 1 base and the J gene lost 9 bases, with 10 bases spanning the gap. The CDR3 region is CATSRARGGEQFF. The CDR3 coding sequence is TGTGCCACCAGCAGAGCCAGGGGTGGTGAGCAGTTCTTC.

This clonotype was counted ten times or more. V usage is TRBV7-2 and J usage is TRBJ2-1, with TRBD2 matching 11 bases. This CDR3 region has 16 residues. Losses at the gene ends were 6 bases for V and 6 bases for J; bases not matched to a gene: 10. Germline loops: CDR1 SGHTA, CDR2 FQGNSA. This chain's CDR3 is CASRTLAGGPSNEQFF. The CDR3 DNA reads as TGTGCCAGCAGAACCTTAGCGGGGGGGCCATCCAATGAGCAGTTCTTC.

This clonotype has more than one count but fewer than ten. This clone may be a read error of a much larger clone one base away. Written as DNA, the CDR3 is TGTGCCCGACAGGGAGATGGAGAGACCCAGTACTTC. Translation gives CARQGDGETQYF. The chain joins TRBV7-9 to TRBJ2-5, with 7 nucleotides matching TRBD1. Trimming took 11 bases from V and 4 from J; bases not matched to a gene: 7. The CDR3 extends over 12 amino acids. Germline values: CDR1 SEHNR, CDR2 FQNEAQ (reference sequence). Full variable domain (rest looked up from reference TRBV7-9 and TRBJ2-5): DTGVSQNPRHKITKRGQNVTFRCDPISEHNRLYWYRQTLGQGPEFLTYFQNEAQLEKSRLLSDRFSAERPKGSFSTLEIQRTEQGDSAMYLCARQGDGETQYFGPGTRLLVL.

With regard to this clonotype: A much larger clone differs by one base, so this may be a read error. CDR3 amino acids: CASSSYRDYEQYV. In nucleotides, the CDR3 is TGTGCCAGCAGCTCCTACAGGGACTACGAGCAGTACGTC. This chain links TRBV7-9 with TRBJ2-7, with a tentative D call TRBD1 (6 bases). Trimming cost V 4 bases and J 3 bases, with 10 bases left between them. Germline loops: CDR1 SEHNR, CDR2 FQNEAQ (reference sequence). CDR3 length: 13 residues.

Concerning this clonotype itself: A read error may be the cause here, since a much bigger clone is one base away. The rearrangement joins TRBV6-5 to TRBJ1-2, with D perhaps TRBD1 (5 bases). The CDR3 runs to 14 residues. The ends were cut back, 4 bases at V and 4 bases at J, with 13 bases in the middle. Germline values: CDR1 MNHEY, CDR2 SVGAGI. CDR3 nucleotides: TGTGCCAGCAGTTGGAGTCTGGGACCCTATGGCTACACCTTC. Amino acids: CASSWSLGPYGYTF.

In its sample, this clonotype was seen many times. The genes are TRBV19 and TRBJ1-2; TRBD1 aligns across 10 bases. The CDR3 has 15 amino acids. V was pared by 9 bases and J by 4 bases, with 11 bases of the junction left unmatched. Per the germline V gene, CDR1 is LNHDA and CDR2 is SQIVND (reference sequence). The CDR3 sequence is CASSPRDRGGYGYTF. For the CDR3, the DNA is TGTGCCAGCAGCCCCCGGGACAGGGGAGGCTATGGCTACACCTTC.

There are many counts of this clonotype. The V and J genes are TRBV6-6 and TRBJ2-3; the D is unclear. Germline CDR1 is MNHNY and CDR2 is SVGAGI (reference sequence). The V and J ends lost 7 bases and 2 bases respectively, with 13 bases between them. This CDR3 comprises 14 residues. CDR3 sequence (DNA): TGTGCCAGCACCAAAAAGGGTACCACAGATACGCAGTATTTT. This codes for CASTKKGTTDTQYF.

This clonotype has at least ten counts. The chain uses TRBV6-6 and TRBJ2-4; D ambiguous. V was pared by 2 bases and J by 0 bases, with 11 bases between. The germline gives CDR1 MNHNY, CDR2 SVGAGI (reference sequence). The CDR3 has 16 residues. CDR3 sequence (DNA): TGTGCCAGCAGTTACGGGCAGGCTGTAGCCAAAAACATTCAGTACTTC. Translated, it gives CASSYGQAVAKNIQYF.

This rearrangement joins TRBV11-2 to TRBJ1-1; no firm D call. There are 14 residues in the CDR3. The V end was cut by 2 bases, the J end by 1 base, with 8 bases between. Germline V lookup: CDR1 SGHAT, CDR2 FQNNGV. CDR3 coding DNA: TGTGCCAGCAGCTTATTTGAGGGGAACACTGAAGCTTTCTTT. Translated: CASSLFEGNTEAFF.

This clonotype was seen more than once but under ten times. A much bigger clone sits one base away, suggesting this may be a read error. For the CDR3, the DNA is TGTGCCAGCAGCGTAAAAGGGTGTGATGAGCAGTTCTTC. Its protein is CASSVKGCDEQFF. This chain links TRBV9 with TRBJ2-1; D remains unclear. The CDR3 consists of 13 residues. Germline V gene lookup returns CDR1 SGDLS and CDR2 YYNGEE. V lost 1 base and J lost 8, with 10 bases in between. Complete variable domain (other parts from reference TRBV9 and TRBJ2-1): DSGVTQTPKHLITATGQRVTLRCSPRSGDLSVYWYQQSLDQGLQFLIQYYNGEERAKGNILERFSAQQFPDLHSELNLSSLELGDSALYFCASSVKGCDEQFFGPGTRLTVL.

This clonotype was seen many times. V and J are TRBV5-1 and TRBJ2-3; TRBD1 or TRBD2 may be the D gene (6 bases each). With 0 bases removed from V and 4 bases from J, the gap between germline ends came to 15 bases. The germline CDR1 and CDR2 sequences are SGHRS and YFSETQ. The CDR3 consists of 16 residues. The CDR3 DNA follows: TGCGCCAGCAGCTTGGCCGGAGGGGGTGGTCCAGATACGCAGTATTTT. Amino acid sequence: CASSLAGGGGPDTQYF.

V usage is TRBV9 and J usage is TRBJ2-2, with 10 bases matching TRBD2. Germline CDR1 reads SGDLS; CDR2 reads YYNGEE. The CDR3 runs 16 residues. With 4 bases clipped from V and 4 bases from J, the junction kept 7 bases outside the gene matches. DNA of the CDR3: TGTGCCAGCAGCCCCCCGACTAGCGGGCTCACCGGGGAGCTGTTTTTT. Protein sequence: CASSPPTSGLTGELFF.